This is a list of T cell receptor beta chains from one sample in a study of shared clonotypes between healthy human individuals. The protocol was immunoSEQ multiplex PCR, while the TCRdb copy is restricted to in-frame clones and leaves out a portion. The repertoire holds some 2,000,000 clones, with about 95% as singletons. Sequences were obtained from naive CD8+ T cells sorted from blood. The receptor source for this set is a man aged 18 to 29 in good health. CDR3s include the opening cysteine and the closing phenylalanine or tryptophan. A D gene is named only where the DNA matches it firmly. Part of the rows lack a size; the others show once, few, many or a class for expanded clones.

v_gene: TRBV9
abundance: -
d_gene: -
j_gene: TRBJ2-3
CDR3aa: CASSLGTFTDTQYF
CDR3nt: TGTGCCAGCAGCCTGGGGACCTTCACAGATACGCAGTATTTT

v_gene: TRBV28
abundance: -
d_gene: TRBD2
j_gene: TRBJ2-1
CDR3aa: CASSLVGGADNEQFF
CDR3nt: TGTGCCAGCAGTTTAGTCGGGGGGGCAGATAATGAGCAGTTCTTC

v_gene: TRBV27
abundance: once
d_gene: -
j_gene: TRBJ2-1
CDR3aa: CASSLSLYNEQFF
CDR3nt: TGTGCCAGCAGTTTATCTTTGTACAATGAGCAGTTCTTC

v_gene: TRBV10-3
abundance: -
d_gene: TRBD1
j_gene: TRBJ2-5
CDR3aa: CAIGTGYETQYF
CDR3nt: TGTGCCATCGGGACAGGGTACGAGACCCAGTACTTC

v_gene: TRBV10-1
abundance: -
d_gene: -
j_gene: TRBJ1-3
CDR3aa: CASSDPEEFDTIYF
CDR3nt: TGCGCCAGCAGTGACCCCGAAGAGTTCGACACCATATATTTT

v_gene: TRBV6-5
abundance: -
d_gene: TRBD1
j_gene: TRBJ1-1
CDR3aa: CASSYSQGGTEAFF
CDR3nt: TGTGCCAGCAGTTACTCACAGGGGGGGACTGAAGCTTTCTTT

v_gene: TRBV27
abundance: -
d_gene: -
j_gene: TRBJ2-3
CDR3aa: CASRPGPLRDTQYF
CDR3nt: TGTGCCAGCAGACCGGGCCCACTGAGAGATACGCAGTATTTT

v_gene: TRBV4-3
abundance: once
d_gene: TRBD2
j_gene: TRBJ2-1
CDR3aa: CASSLEVAGSYNEQFF
CDR3nt: TGCGCCAGCAGCCTTGAAGTAGCGGGATCCTACAATGAGCAGTTCTTC

v_gene: TRBV5-4
abundance: -
d_gene: -
j_gene: TRBJ2-2
CDR3aa: CASSFGGGELFF
CDR3nt: TGTGCCAGCAGCTTTGGAGGAGGAGAGCTGTTTTTT

v_gene: TRBV19
abundance: -
d_gene: TRBD1
j_gene: TRBJ1-1
CDR3aa: CASTPRWDRGFETEAFF
CDR3nt: TGTGCCAGTACTCCCCGGTGGGACAGGGGTTTTGAAACTGAAGCTTTCTTT

v_gene: TRBV21-1
abundance: -
d_gene: -
j_gene: TRBJ2-4
CDR3aa: CASSLTSGFRRVAKNIQYF
CDR3nt: TGTGCCAGCAGTTTGACTAGCGGGTTTCGGAGGGTAGCCAAAAACATTCAGTACTTC

v_gene: TRBV10-2
abundance: -
d_gene: -
j_gene: TRBJ1-2
CDR3aa: CASSEVGTPSGYTF
CDR3nt: TGCGCCAGCAGTGAGGTCGGGACGCCTAGTGGCTACACCTTC

v_gene: TRBV5-1
abundance: -
d_gene: TRBD1
j_gene: TRBJ1-1
CDR3aa: CASTNPRDRGINTEAFF
CDR3nt: TGCGCCAGCACCAATCCCCGGGACAGGGGTATAAACACTGAAGCTTTCTTT

v_gene: TRBV2
abundance: -
d_gene: -
j_gene: TRBJ1-4
CDR3aa: CASSDGWATNEKLFF
CDR3nt: TGTGCCAGCAGTGACGGTTGGGCAACTAATGAAAAACTGTTTTTT

v_gene: TRBV27
abundance: -
d_gene: TRBD2
j_gene: TRBJ2-5
CDR3aa: CASSLRRLAGQETQYF
CDR3nt: TGTGCCAGCAGTTTAAGGAGACTAGCGGGCCAAGAGACCCAGTACTTC

v_gene: TRBV30
abundance: few
d_gene: -
j_gene: TRBJ1-1
CDR3aa: CAWGPGSTEAFF
CDR3nt: TGTGCCTGGGGCCCAGGATCCACTGAGGCTTTCTTT

v_gene: TRBV18
abundance: once
d_gene: -
j_gene: TRBJ2-7
CDR3aa: CASSLMDGSYEQYF
CDR3nt: TGTGCCAGCTCACTGATGGACGGTTCCTACGAGCAGTACTTC

v_gene: TRBV9
abundance: -
d_gene: TRBD2
j_gene: TRBJ2-1
CDR3aa: CASSARGIAGLDEQFF
CDR3nt: TGTGCCAGCAGCGCGAGGGGGATAGCGGGATTGGATGAGCAGTTCTTC

v_gene: TRBV7-8
abundance: -
d_gene: -
j_gene: TRBJ1-1
CDR3aa: CASSRTMEAFF
CDR3nt: TGTGCCAGCAGCCGTACCATGGAAGCTTTCTTT

v_gene: TRBV7-9
abundance: -
d_gene: TRBD2
j_gene: TRBJ2-7
CDR3aa: CASSLGVAGAYEQYF
CDR3nt: TGTGCCAGCAGCTTAGGGGTAGCGGGGGCCTACGAGCAGTACTTC

v_gene: TRBV4-3
abundance: -
d_gene: TRBD2
j_gene: TRBJ2-1
CDR3aa: CASSQDPWREGYNEQFF
CDR3nt: TGCGCCAGCAGCCAAGATCCGTGGCGGGAGGGCTACAATGAGCAGTTCTTC

v_gene: TRBV27
abundance: -
d_gene: -
j_gene: TRBJ2-3
CDR3aa: CASKVRGGTDTQYF
CDR3nt: TGTGCCAGCAAAGTTAGAGGGGGCACAGATACGCAGTATTTT

v_gene: TRBV7-8
abundance: -
d_gene: -
j_gene: TRBJ2-5
CDR3aa: CASSPGLEETQYF
CDR3nt: TGTGCCAGCAGCCCCGGACTGGAAGAGACCCAGTACTTC

v_gene: TRBV5-6
abundance: -
d_gene: TRBD2
j_gene: TRBJ2-1
CDR3aa: CGSLGVGEGLQNEQFF
CDR3nt: TGTGGCTCCCTTGGGGTGGGGGAGGGCCTACAGAATGAGCAGTTCTTC

v_gene: TRBV4-1
abundance: once
d_gene: -
j_gene: TRBJ2-4
CDR3aa: CASSQGRLRQYQNIQYF
CDR3nt: TGCGCCAGCAGCCAAGGGAGGCTTAGGCAGTATCAAAACATTCAGTACTTC

v_gene: TRBV5-6
abundance: once
d_gene: TRBD1
j_gene: TRBJ2-7
CDR3aa: CASSWGTGRIYEQYF
CDR3nt: TGTGCCAGCAGCTGGGGGACAGGGAGGATCTACGAGCAGTACTTC

v_gene: TRBV4-1
abundance: -
d_gene: TRBD2
j_gene: TRBJ2-7
CDR3aa: CASSYRLAGISYEQYF
CDR3nt: TGCGCCAGCAGCTACCGACTAGCGGGGATCTCCTACGAGCAGTACTTC

v_gene: TRBV9
abundance: -
d_gene: -
j_gene: TRBJ2-3
CDR3aa: CASSPAGPTDTQYF
CDR3nt: TGTGCCAGCAGCCCTGCAGGCCCCACAGATACGCAGTATTTT

v_gene: TRBV7-2
abundance: -
d_gene: -
j_gene: TRBJ1-2
CDR3aa: CASSHRLAPLENGYTF
CDR3nt: TGTGCCAGCAGTCATCGTCTGGCCCCCTTGGAAAATGGCTACACCTTC

v_gene: TRBV6-6
abundance: -
d_gene: -
j_gene: TRBJ2-3
CDR3aa: CASSNRDTSTDTQYF
CDR3nt: TGTGCCAGCAGTAACCGGGACACCAGCACAGATACGCAGTATTTT

v_gene: TRBV5-1
abundance: -
d_gene: -
j_gene: TRBJ2-1
CDR3aa: CASSLRISSYNEQFF
CDR3nt: TGCGCCAGCAGTCTGAGGATAAGCTCCTACAATGAGCAGTTCTTC

v_gene: TRBV7-9
abundance: -
d_gene: -
j_gene: TRBJ1-2
CDR3aa: CASSLDPFMANYGYTF
CDR3nt: TGTGCCAGCAGCTTAGATCCGTTTATGGCTAACTATGGCTACACCTTC

v_gene: TRBV9
abundance: once
d_gene: -
j_gene: TRBJ2-3
CDR3aa: CASSVGTGGDTQYF
CDR3nt: TGTGCCAGCAGCGTAGGCACGGGTGGAGATACGCAGTATTTT

v_gene: TRBV30
abundance: once
d_gene: -
j_gene: TRBJ2-1
CDR3aa: CAWSLGKNEQFF
CDR3nt: TGTGCCTGGAGTCTGGGAAAGAATGAGCAGTTCTTC

v_gene: TRBV5-6
abundance: -
d_gene: -
j_gene: TRBJ1-5
CDR3aa: CASSFSLGQPQHF
CDR3nt: TGTGCCAGCAGCTTCTCTTTGGGGCAGCCCCAGCATTTT

v_gene: TRBV7-8
abundance: -
d_gene: -
j_gene: TRBJ2-7
CDR3aa: CASSLADSLYEQYF
CDR3nt: TGTGCCAGCAGCTTAGCGGATAGCCTCTACGAGCAGTACTTC

v_gene: TRBV27
abundance: -
d_gene: TRBD2
j_gene: TRBJ2-1
CDR3aa: CASSVAGGYNEQFF
CDR3nt: TGTGCCAGCAGTGTAGCGGGAGGGTACAATGAGCAGTTCTTC

v_gene: TRBV7-3
abundance: -
d_gene: -
j_gene: TRBJ1-2
CDR3aa: CASSFSTGDGYTF
CDR3nt: TGTGCCAGCAGCTTCTCAACCGGGGATGGCTACACCTTC

v_gene: TRBV27
abundance: -
d_gene: -
j_gene: TRBJ2-7
CDR3aa: CASRQLGQIYEQYF
CDR3nt: TGTGCCAGCAGGCAACTTGGACAGATATACGAGCAGTACTTC

v_gene: TRBV15
abundance: -
d_gene: TRBD2
j_gene: TRBJ2-5
CDR3aa: CATSTSGGGETQYF
CDR3nt: TGTGCCACCAGCACGAGCGGGGGGGGAGAGACCCAGTACTTC

v_gene: TRBV7-4
abundance: -
d_gene: TRBD2
j_gene: TRBJ2-7
CDR3aa: CASSWTSGSVGEQYF
CDR3nt: TGTGCCAGCAGTTGGACTAGCGGGAGTGTAGGGGAGCAGTACTTC

v_gene: TRBV6-5
abundance: -
d_gene: -
j_gene: TRBJ2-7
CDR3aa: CASSYSPGTDSYEQYF
CDR3nt: TGTGCCAGCAGTTACTCGCCCGGGACTGACTCCTACGAGCAGTACTTC

v_gene: TRBV27
abundance: -
d_gene: -
j_gene: TRBJ1-2
CDR3aa: CASSLVSAGYSGYTF
CDR3nt: TGTGCCAGCAGTTTAGTCTCCGCGGGATATTCCGGCTACACCTTC

v_gene: TRBV19
abundance: -
d_gene: -
j_gene: TRBJ1-2
CDR3aa: CASSVHNNYGYTF
CDR3nt: TGTGCCAGTAGTGTACACAATAACTATGGCTACACCTTC

v_gene: TRBV29-1
abundance: -
d_gene: -
j_gene: TRBJ1-2
CDR3aa: CSVDPADGYGYTF
CDR3nt: TGCAGCGTTGATCCGGCAGACGGCTATGGCTACACCTTC

v_gene: TRBV7-9
abundance: -
d_gene: -
j_gene: TRBJ2-7
CDR3aa: CASSPVGESNPSF
CDR3nt: TGTGCCAGCAGCCCGGTCGGCGAGTCGAACCCATCCTTC

v_gene: TRBV11-2
abundance: -
d_gene: -
j_gene: TRBJ2-3
CDR3aa: CASSPIVASGSYELYF
CDR3nt: -